One sample yielded the 15 T cell receptor beta chains listed below, sequenced in a study of shared clonotypes between healthy human individuals. Sequencing was performed with immunoSEQ multiplex PCR; in TCRdb, only in-frame clones are kept and a portion is missing. The sample records about 460,000 clones, 60% to 80% being singletons. The sample was PBMCs. The receptors come from a woman in her thirties or forties in good health. Some clones in this sample may be carry-over from other donors' samples.

A few counts support this clone. The chain carries TRBV28 and TRBJ2-3; TRBD1 matches at 8 bases. The CDR3 covers 19 residues. Germline trimming cut 5 bases from V and 5 bases from J; bases unmatched to any gene: 21. Germline V gives CDR1 MDHEN, CDR2 SYDVKM. The CDR3 coding sequence is TGTGCCAGCAGTGATTTTGGACAGGGTTTATCCCGGGGGAGAGATACGCAGTATTTT. Its protein product is CASSDFGQGLSRGRDTQYF.

The V and J genes are TRBV7-2 and TRBJ1-3; D remains ambiguous. Trimming removed 2 bases from V and 1 base from J, with 12 bases in between. From germline, CDR1 is SGHTA and CDR2 FQGNSA. The CDR3 runs to 16 residues. DNA of the CDR3: TGTGCCAGCAGCTTAAGGCCCAGCCAATCTGGAAACACCATATATTTT. Its protein product is CASSLRPSQSGNTIYF.

The table lists this clone with a few counts. Distinct nucleotide sequences in the sample also encode this CDR3. V usage is TRBV4-2 and J usage is TRBJ1-1, with D maybe TRBD1 (6 bases). The length of the CDR3 is 17 residues. Germline V gene sequence: CDR1 LGHNA, CDR2 YNFKEQ. V was shortened by 0 bases and J by 4 bases, with 18 bases between the two germline ends. CDR3: CASSQDLLGALGTEAFF. DNA for the CDR3: TGTGCCAGCAGCCAAGATCTCCTGGGGGCCCTAGGCACTGAAGCTTTCTTT.

CDR3 nucleotides: TGTGCCAGCAGCTTACGGACTAGCGGGGCCACCGGGGAGCTGTTTTTT. This translates into CASSLRTSGATGELFF. The genes are TRBV7-2 and TRBJ2-2, with 12 positions matching TRBD2. The V gene end was trimmed by 2 bases and the J gene end by 4 bases; junction bases not matched to a gene: 2. This CDR3 spans 16 amino acids. The V gene's germline CDR1 is SGHTA and CDR2 FQGNSA.

The CDR3 bases are TGTGCCAGCTCACGAGTCGGGGAAAGCACAGATACGCAGTATTTT. It encodes CASSRVGESTDTQYF. V gene TRBV18 combines with J gene TRBJ2-3; D is perhaps TRBD2 (5 bases). CDR3 length: 15 amino acids. Looked up from germline, CDR1 is KGHSH and CDR2 is LQKENI. Trimming took 4 bases from V and 0 from J, leaving 11 bases between them.

The chain has TRBV2 and TRBJ2-3; possible D gene TRBD2, 5 bases. Germline V CDR1 and CDR2: SNHLY, FYNNEI. The V and J ends lost 4 bases and 4 bases respectively, with 12 bases between them. The CDR3 is 14 residues long. The CDR3: CASSGSSWADTQYF. CDR3 bases: TGTGCCAGCAGTGGGTCTAGCTGGGCAGATACGCAGTATTTT.

The chain has TRBV14 and TRBJ2-7; D is uncertain. The CDR3 has 13 residues. The V and J ends lost 1 base and 3 bases respectively, with 7 bases between them. Germline-derived CDR1 and CDR2 are SGHDN and FVKESK. CDR3 DNA: TGTGCCAGCAGCCAAGTCTCCGGCTACGAGCAGTACTTC. It yields the protein CASSQVSGYEQYF.

This clone has more than one count but fewer than ten. The chain combines TRBV6-5 with TRBJ2-1, with a possible D match to TRBD2 (6 bases). The V end lost 6 bases, the J end lost 2 bases, and 14 bases lay between the germline ends. The CDR3 extends over 15 amino acids. Germline CDR1 is MNHEY and CDR2 is SVGAGI. The CDR3 sequence is CASSLGLNTYNEQFF. The CDR3 region has the DNA TGTGCCAGCAGCCTGGGACTGAATACCTACAATGAGCAGTTCTTC.

CDR3 DNA: TGTGCCAGCAGCTTACGGGAATGGGAGACCCAGTACTTC. Protein sequence: CASSLREWETQYF. V usage is TRBV7-3 and J usage is TRBJ2-5; a possible D gene is TRBD2 (5 bases). Germline values: CDR1 SGHTA, CDR2 FQGTGA. The CDR3 consists of 13 residues. Between the trimmed V and J ends, which lost 2 bases and 5 bases, there was a span of 9 bases.

The CDR3, as DNA: TGCAGCGTTGAAGATCGGGAAAAACTGTTTTTT. Encoded protein: CSVEDREKLFF. The genes are TRBV29-1 and TRBJ1-4; no reliable D call. The germline CDR1 and CDR2 sequences are SQVTM and ANQGSEA. This CDR3 has 11 amino acids. V lost 0 bases to trimming and J lost 8 bases, with 4 bases between them.

This clone was observed a single time. A read error is possible here, since a much larger clone lies one base away. The J gene is TRBJ2-1, the V gene TRBV29-1; D is perhaps TRBD1 (5 bases). Germline CDR1 SQVTM, CDR2 ANQGSEA. The CDR3 spans 11 residues. Deletions cut 7 bases from V and 9 bases from J, with 13 bases between. CDR3 amino acids: CSATGYGEQFF. In nucleotides, the CDR3 is TGCAGCGCAACAGGTTACGGTGAGCAGTTCTTC.

As to this clone: A far bigger clonotype differs at one base, so this is likely a read error. Additional DNA sequences in this sample encode the identical CDR3. The chain recombines TRBV11-3 with TRBJ1-1, with unresolved D. This CDR3 region has 13 residues. CDR1 SGHNT and CDR2 YENEEA come from the germline V gene. CDR3 sequence (DNA): TGCGCCAGCAGCCCTGACATGAACACTGAAGCTTTCTTT. This encodes CASSPDMNTEAFF. Combining the CDR3 with reference TRBV11-3 and TRBJ1-1 gives the whole variable domain EAGVVQSPRYKIIEKKQPVAFWCNPISGHNTLYWYLQNLGQGPELLIRYENEEAVDDSQLPKDRFSAERLKGVDSTLKIQPAELGDSAVYLCASSPDMNTEAFFGQGTRLTVV.

This chain joins TRBV5-1 and TRBJ2-2; D might be TRBD1 (5 bases). Looked up from germline, CDR1 is SGHRS and CDR2 is YFSETQ. CDR3 length: 16 amino acids. Trimming stripped 0 bases from V and 2 bases from J, with 11 bases between. The CDR3 is CASSLAARVNTGELFF. The DNA for the CDR3 is TGCGCCAGCAGCTTGGCGGCCAGGGTCAACACCGGGGAGCTGTTTTTT.

The rearrangement joins TRBV19 to TRBJ2-3; D gene uncertain. Germline V gene lookup returns CDR1 LNHDA and CDR2 SQIVND (reference sequence). This CDR3 contains 14 residues. V lost 5 bases and J 4 bases, leaving 13 bases between the germline ends. CDR3 bases: TGTGCCAGTAGTCTGCATAGATCCCCAGATACGCAGTATTTT. Protein: CASSLHRSPDTQYF.

Worth noting for this clone: The junction departs from germline at one end; a sequencing error may be responsible. The V gene is TRBV6-5, the J gene TRBJ1-1; TRBD1 agrees at 8 bases. This CDR3 region has 16 residues. CDR1 is MNHEY and CDR2 is SVGAGI in the germline V gene. CDR3 in amino acids: CASSYSTGDPNTKAFF. For the CDR3, the DNA is TGTGCCAGCAGTTACTCGACAGGGGACCCGAACACTAAAGCTTTCTTT.